A selection of T cell receptor beta chains follows, all from one sample in a study of cytomegalovirus exposure and HLA in healthy donors. TCRdb's table, derived via immunoSEQ multiplex PCR, lists solely in-frame clones and lacks some. The sample has around 140,000 clones, approximately 80% seen once. Sequencing was performed on PBMCs. The receptor set was obtained from a woman aged 60-75 years in good health and CMV-seronegative. The CDR3 runs from the conserved cysteine through the conserved F or W. Fields, in order: J gene, clone size, V gene, D gene, CDR3 protein, CDR3 DNA. A D gene is named only where the DNA matches it firmly. Not every row has a clone size; where given, it reads once, few, many or a size class.

j_gene: TRBJ1-6
abundance: .
v_gene: TRBV6-6
d_gene: .
CDR3aa: CASSSGLYNSPLHF
CDR3nt: TGTGCCAGCAGTTCGGGTCTGTATAATTCACCCCTCCACTTT

j_gene: TRBJ2-7
abundance: once
v_gene: TRBV29-1
d_gene: TRBD1
CDR3aa: CSVGTGRDYEQYF
CDR3nt: TGCAGCGTGGGGACAGGGAGAGACTACGAGCAGTACTTC

j_gene: TRBJ2-5
abundance: .
v_gene: TRBV28
d_gene: .
CDR3aa: CASSPGRQETQYF
CDR3nt: TGTGCCAGCAGCCCGGGTCGTCAAGAGACCCAGTACTTC

j_gene: TRBJ2-7
abundance: .
v_gene: TRBV6-5
d_gene: TRBD1
CDR3aa: CASSLLGQAYGQYF
CDR3nt: TGTGCCAGCAGTCTCCTTGGACAGGCCTACGGGCAGTACTTC

j_gene: TRBJ1-4
abundance: .
v_gene: TRBV7-6
d_gene: TRBD1
CDR3aa: CASSPQGGGINEKLFF
CDR3nt: TGTGCCAGCAGCCCTCAGGGGGGCGGGATCAATGAAAAACTGTTTTTT

j_gene: TRBJ2-7
abundance: .
v_gene: TRBV4-1
d_gene: .
CDR3aa: CASSRGGQVSYEQYF
CDR3nt: TGCGCCAGCAGCCGGGGGGGGCAGGTCTCCTACGAGCAGTACTTC

j_gene: TRBJ2-1
abundance: .
v_gene: TRBV10-1
d_gene: .
CDR3aa: CASSDSGQNNEQFF
CDR3nt: TGCGCCAGCAGTGACTCTGGACAAAACAATGAGCAGTTCTTC

j_gene: TRBJ2-2
abundance: .
v_gene: TRBV18
d_gene: .
CDR3aa: CASSRRDGELFF
CDR3nt: TGTGCCAGCTCTAGGAGGGACGGGGAGCTGTTTTTT

j_gene: TRBJ2-5
abundance: .
v_gene: TRBV9
d_gene: TRBD2
CDR3aa: CASSVGTSRETQYF
CDR3nt: TGTGCCAGCAGCGTAGGGACTAGCAGGGAGACCCAGTACTTC

j_gene: TRBJ2-2
abundance: .
v_gene: TRBV5-1
d_gene: .
CDR3aa: CASSPGVLLGDTGELFF
CDR3nt: TGCGCCAGCAGCCCAGGGGTCCTGTTGGGGGACACCGGGGAGCTGTTTTTT

j_gene: TRBJ2-5
abundance: .
v_gene: TRBV28
d_gene: .
CDR3aa: CASRTGNQETQYF
CDR3nt: TGTGCCAGCAGGACAGGCAACCAAGAGACCCAGTACTTC

j_gene: TRBJ1-5
abundance: .
v_gene: TRBV2
d_gene: TRBD1
CDR3aa: CASSEIGGGSNQPQHF
CDR3nt: TGTGCCAGCAGTGAGATAGGGGGCGGGAGCAATCAGCCCCAGCATTTT

j_gene: TRBJ2-1
abundance: .
v_gene: TRBV5-1
d_gene: TRBD2
CDR3aa: CASSLGLAGPTSEQFF
CDR3nt: TGCGCCAGCAGCTTGGGACTAGCGGGACCTACAAGTGAGCAGTTCTTC

j_gene: TRBJ2-3
abundance: .
v_gene: TRBV30
d_gene: .
CDR3aa: CAWSRTASTDTQYF
CDR3nt: TGTGCCTGGAGTAGGACTGCTAGCACAGATACGCAGTATTTT

j_gene: TRBJ2-4
abundance: few
v_gene: TRBV6-1
d_gene: TRBD1
CDR3aa: CASSEVGTGGNIQYF
CDR3nt: TGTGCCAGCAGTGAAGTAGGGACAGGGGGTAACATTCAGTACTTC

j_gene: TRBJ2-6
abundance: once
v_gene: TRBV28
d_gene: TRBD1
CDR3aa: CASSFLGRGKSSGANVLTF
CDR3nt: TGTGCCAGCAGTTTTCTCGGCAGGGGGAAAAGCTCTGGGGCCAACGTCCTGACTTTC

j_gene: TRBJ1-5
abundance: .
v_gene: TRBV29-1
d_gene: TRBD1
CDR3aa: CSVVENRGGGNQPQHF
CDR3nt: TGCAGCGTCGTAGAGAACAGGGGAGGAGGCAATCAGCCCCAGCATTTT

j_gene: TRBJ1-5
abundance: once
v_gene: TRBV21-1
d_gene: .
CDR3aa: CATNRYQPQHF
CDR3nt: TGTGCCACCAACAGATATCAGCCCCAGCATTTT

j_gene: TRBJ1-2
abundance: .
v_gene: TRBV30
d_gene: .
CDR3aa: CAWEQDDNYGYTF
CDR3nt: TGTGCCTGGGAACAGGATGATAACTATGGCTACACCTTC

j_gene: TRBJ2-2
abundance: .
v_gene: TRBV7-8
d_gene: .
CDR3aa: CASSRDNTNTGELFF
CDR3nt: TGTGCCAGCAGCAGGGACAACACGAACACCGGGGAGCTGTTTTTT

j_gene: TRBJ1-3
abundance: .
v_gene: TRBV6-6
d_gene: .
CDR3aa: CASCRAGLSGNTIYF
CDR3nt: TGTGCCAGTTGTCGGGCAGGGCTCTCTGGAAACACCATATATTTT

j_gene: TRBJ2-2
abundance: .
v_gene: TRBV2
d_gene: TRBD2
CDR3aa: CASSVWGLAGAATILMPNTGELFF
CDR3nt: TGTGCCAGCAGTGTTTGGGGGCTAGCGGGGGCCGCTACTATACTCATGCCGAACACCGGGGAGCTGTTTTTT

j_gene: TRBJ2-1
abundance: .
v_gene: TRBV5-4
d_gene: .
CDR3aa: CASSSWDSYNEQVGLFF
CDR3nt: TGTGCCAGCAGCTCATGGGACTCTTACAATGAGCAGGTGGGGTTGTTCTTC

j_gene: TRBJ2-7
abundance: .
v_gene: TRBV6-1
d_gene: TRBD1
CDR3aa: CASSLDRGGYEQYF
CDR3nt: TGTGCCAGCAGTTTGGACAGGGGGGGCTACGAGCAGTACTTC

j_gene: TRBJ2-3
abundance: .
v_gene: TRBV27
d_gene: .
CDR3aa: CASSPGHRDTQYF
CDR3nt: TGTGCCAGCAGTCCAGGACACCGAGATACGCAGTATTTT

j_gene: TRBJ1-2
abundance: .
v_gene: TRBV30
d_gene: .
CDR3aa: CAWSASVVYGYTF
CDR3nt: TGTGCCTGGAGTGCCTCCGTAGTCTATGGCTACACCTTC

j_gene: TRBJ1-6
abundance: once
v_gene: TRBV6-5
d_gene: TRBD1
CDR3aa: CASSYLTGVNSPLHF
CDR3nt: TGTGCCAGCAGTTACTTAACAGGGGTGAATTCACCCCTCCACTTT

j_gene: TRBJ2-7
abundance: few
v_gene: TRBV5-4
d_gene: TRBD1
CDR3aa: CASSLARDRGLSSYEQYF
CDR3nt: TGTGCCAGCAGCTTGGCAAGGGACAGGGGCCTGAGCTCCTACGAGCAGTACTTC

j_gene: TRBJ2-7
abundance: few
v_gene: TRBV28
d_gene: .
CDR3aa: CASSLSGEQYF
CDR3nt: TGTGCCAGCAGTTTATCCGGCGAGCAGTACTTC

j_gene: TRBJ2-1
abundance: .
v_gene: TRBV29-1
d_gene: .
CDR3aa: CSVGRVSSYNEQFF
CDR3nt: TGCAGCGTCGGGCGGGTGAGCTCCTACAATGAGCAGTTCTTC

j_gene: TRBJ2-7
abundance: .
v_gene: TRBV7-9
d_gene: .
CDR3aa: CASGTGYEQYF
CDR3nt: TGTGCCAGCGGCACAGGCTACGAGCAGTACTTC

j_gene: TRBJ1-2
abundance: .
v_gene: TRBV9
d_gene: TRBD1
CDR3aa: CASSGDLRGRGSRVYGYTF
CDR3nt: TGTGCCAGCAGCGGTGATCTTAGGGGGCGCGGTAGTCGAGTCTATGGCTACACCTTC

j_gene: TRBJ1-1
abundance: .
v_gene: TRBV7-8
d_gene: .
CDR3aa: CASSRRGGTEAFF
CDR3nt: TGTGCCAGCAGCCGGAGGGGAGGCACTGAAGCTTTCTTT

j_gene: TRBJ1-2
abundance: once
v_gene: TRBV5-1
d_gene: TRBD1
CDR3aa: CASSEEQGRYGYTF
CDR3nt: TGCGCCAGCAGCGAAGAACAGGGGCGGTATGGCTACACCTTC

j_gene: TRBJ2-1
abundance: .
v_gene: TRBV15
d_gene: TRBD1
CDR3aa: CATSAGTGPMGSEQFF
CDR3nt: TGTGCCACCAGCGCAGGGACAGGGCCGATGGGGAGTGAGCAGTTCTTC

j_gene: TRBJ2-7
abundance: .
v_gene: TRBV7-6
d_gene: TRBD2
CDR3aa: CASSYGGRIDEQYF
CDR3nt: TGTGCCAGCAGCTACGGGGGGAGGATCGACGAGCAGTACTTC